Presented here are 12 T cell receptor beta chains from one specimen sequenced in a study of T cell responses to AZD1222 COVID-19 vaccine. Sequencing was performed with immunoSEQ multiplex PCR; in TCRdb, only in-frame clones are kept and a portion is missing. The sample yields 100,000 to 150,000 clones, about 89% seen once. The sample here was peripheral blood, taken on day 0 of AZD1222 vaccination. The receptors derive from an adult in good health.

The rearrangement uses TRBV11-2 and TRBJ1-5, with D perhaps matching TRBD1 (5 bases). Trimming took off 4 bases at V and 6 bases at J, with 19 bases between the two ends. The CDR3 spans 16 residues. Germline CDR1 reads SGHAT; CDR2 reads FQNNGV. CDR3 nucleotides: TGTGCCAGCAGCTCCCTTTCCGAAGGGGTTGGTCAGCCCCAGCATTTT. This codes for CASSSLSEGVGQPQHF.

The CDR3 is CASSLYEGYEQYF. The CDR3 coding sequence is TGTGCCAGCAGTTTATACGAGGGCTACGAGCAGTACTTC. V is TRBV28 and J is TRBJ2-7, with D possibly TRBD2 on 5 matching bases. Trimming took 1 base from V and 3 from J, leaving 7 bases between them. CDR1 is MDHEN and CDR2 is SYDVKM in the germline V gene. The CDR3 spans 13 residues.

J is TRBJ2-1 and V is TRBV5-1; D not resolved. The germline V gene encodes CDR1 SGHRS and CDR2 YFSETQ. Trimming removed 0 bases at V and 0 bases at J, with 7 bases between. The CDR3 is 15 residues long. CDR3 bases: TGCGCCAGCAGCTTGGTAGTGGACTCCTACAATGAGCAGTTCTTC. Protein: CASSLVVDSYNEQFF.

This clone was observed a single time. The CDR3 sequence: CASSQGVGGASLYSNQPQHF. In nucleotides, the CDR3 is TGCGCCAGCAGCCAAGGGGTGGGGGGCGCATCTCTTTATAGCAATCAGCCCCAGCATTTT. This chain uses TRBV4-1 with TRBJ1-5; D perhaps matches TRBD1 (6 bases). The germline CDR1 and CDR2 sequences are MGHRA and YSYEKL. The CDR3 sequence is 20 residues long. The V end was cut by 1 base, the J end by 0 bases, with 22 bases between.

The chain uses TRBV24-1 and TRBJ1-2; 8 bases align to TRBD1. The CDR3 contains 14 residues. Germline-derived CDR1 and CDR2 are KGHDR and SFDVKD. The ends lost 0 bases at V and 5 bases at J; junction bases unmatched: 1. CDR3 in amino acids: CATSDLGTGYGYTF. CDR3 in DNA: TGTGCCACCAGTGATTTGGGGACAGGATATGGCTACACCTTC.

The rearrangement links TRBV11-2 to TRBJ2-7; 11 nucleotides match TRBD1. With V trimmed by 10 bases and J by 3 bases, 5 bases remained unmatched. The CDR3 length is 13 residues. Per germline, CDR1 SGHAT and CDR2 FQNNGV. The CDR3 DNA sequence: TGTGCCACCTCTGGGACAGGGGGCTACGAGCAGTACTTC. Its translation: CATSGTGGYEQYF.

The chain links TRBV19 to TRBJ2-1, with 12 bases identical to TRBD2. The CDR3 runs to 15 residues. V lost 5 bases, J lost 4 bases, and 3 bases stayed unmatched. Germline V gene sequence: CDR1 LNHDA, CDR2 SQIVND (reference sequence). The CDR3 DNA reads TGTGCCAGTAGTCCGGGACTAGCGGGTTACAATGAGCAGTTCTTC. Amino acid sequence: CASSPGLAGYNEQFF.

V is TRBV6-2 or TRBV6-3 and J is TRBJ2-7, with no clear D. Between the trimmed V and J ends, which lost 3 bases and 7 bases, there was a span of 16 bases. The CDR3 extends over 14 amino acids. From germline, CDR1 is MNHEY and CDR2 SVGEGT. Written as DNA, the CDR3 is TGTGCCAGCAGTTATTCGGTCCCTCTGAGGGAGCAGTACTTC. Its protein is CASSYSVPLREQYF.

The chain combines TRBV27 with TRBJ1-5; D is perhaps TRBD1 (6 bases). This CDR3 contains 14 residues. With 6 bases removed from V and 5 bases from J, the gap between germline ends came to 14 bases. Germline-derived CDR1 and CDR2 are MNHEY and SMNVEV (reference sequence). The chain's CDR3 is CASSTTGWDQPQHF. DNA of the CDR3: TGTGCCAGCAGCACTACAGGGTGGGATCAGCCCCAGCATTTT.

The count of this clone is one. V usage is TRBV13 and J usage is TRBJ2-1; 10 positions match TRBD2. The CDR3 has 16 residues. Germline CDR1 is PRHDT and CDR2 is FYEKMQ (reference sequence). The V segment lost 4 bases and the J segment 5 bases; nucleotides outside the gene matches: 8. CDR3 coding DNA: TGTGCCAGCAGCTCCCATTGGACTAGCGGAAACAATGAGCAGTTCTTC. It specifies CASSSHWTSGNNEQFF.

This clone was recorded once. The rearrangement joins TRBV19 to TRBJ1-1, with unresolved D. V was trimmed by 5 bases and J by 2 bases, leaving 9 bases between them. The CDR3 contains 13 residues. Per germline, CDR1 LNHDA and CDR2 SQIVND (reference sequence). CDR3 protein: CASSPGVNTEAFF. The CDR3 nucleotides read TGTGCCAGTAGTCCTGGGGTAAACACTGAAGCTTTCTTT.

The V gene is TRBV7-6, the J gene TRBJ2-5, with TRBD2 identical over 12 bases. Germline-derived CDR1 and CDR2 are SGHVS and FNYEAQ. V gave up 5 bases and J gave up 6 bases; unmatched junction bases: 10. This CDR3 is 16 amino acids long. This CDR3 is CASSLGTSGRPKTQYF. As DNA, the CDR3 is TGTGCCAGCAGCCTGGGCACTAGCGGGAGGCCCAAGACCCAGTACTTC.